The sequence of this T cell receptor beta chain was determined in a study of neoadjuvant nivolumab and ipilimumab in lung cancer. About the research overall: The combination arm added day-1 ipilimumab 1 mg/kg to nivolumab 3 mg/kg on days 1, 15, 29.

Data came from immunoSEQ multiplex PCR; TCRdb stores just in-frame clones and leaves some out. The table has about 33,000 clones, about 92% seen once. Comment on this clone: Its antigen is unidentified.

Trimming cost V 3 bases and J 7 bases, with 13 bases left between them. The CDR3 is made up of 13 amino acids. Germline V gene data show CDR1 as MNHNS and CDR2 as SASEGT. Study-level results: From pretherapy to surgery, tumor richness and clonality rose with dual therapy. Blood richness before therapy tracked richness in tumors resected after neoadjuvant therapy. Compared with tumor-adjacent uninvolved lung, resected tumors showed greater richness and clonality.

The receptor was derived from an adult with non-small cell lung cancer. The V gene is TRBV6-1, the J gene TRBJ2-7; D is possibly TRBD2 (6 bases). Source: peripheral blood, taken after neoadjuvant nivolumab, alone or with ipilimumab, at or shortly before surgery. The CDR3 DNA follows: TGTGCCAGCAGTGACCCGGGGGTTAGGGAGCAGTACTTC. Its protein product is CASSDPGVREQYF.